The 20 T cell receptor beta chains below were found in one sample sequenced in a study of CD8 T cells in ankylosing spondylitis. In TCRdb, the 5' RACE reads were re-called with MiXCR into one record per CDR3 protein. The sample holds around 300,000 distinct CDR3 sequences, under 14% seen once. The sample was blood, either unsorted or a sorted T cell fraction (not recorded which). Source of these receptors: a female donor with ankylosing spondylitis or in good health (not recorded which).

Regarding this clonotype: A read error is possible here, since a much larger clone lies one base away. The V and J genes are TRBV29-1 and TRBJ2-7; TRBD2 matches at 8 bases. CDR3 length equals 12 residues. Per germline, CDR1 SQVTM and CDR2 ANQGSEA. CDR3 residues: CSVGSGRYEKYF. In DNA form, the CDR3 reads TGCAGCGTTGGCAGCGGGAGATACGAGAAGTACTTC.

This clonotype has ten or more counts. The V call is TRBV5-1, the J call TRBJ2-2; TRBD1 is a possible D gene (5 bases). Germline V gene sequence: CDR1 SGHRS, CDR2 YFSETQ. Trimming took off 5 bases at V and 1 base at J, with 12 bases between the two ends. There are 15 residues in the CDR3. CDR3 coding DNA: TGCGCCAGCAGTAGAGAGACAGTGAACACCGGGGAGCTGTTTTTT. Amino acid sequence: CASSRETVNTGELFF.

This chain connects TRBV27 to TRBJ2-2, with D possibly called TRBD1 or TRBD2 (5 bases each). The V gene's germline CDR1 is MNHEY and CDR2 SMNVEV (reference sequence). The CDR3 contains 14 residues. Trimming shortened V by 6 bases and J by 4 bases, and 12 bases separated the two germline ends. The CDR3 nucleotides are TGTGCCAGCAGGGGACCCGGTCGCACCGGGGAGCTGTTTTTT. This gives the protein CASRGPGRTGELFF.

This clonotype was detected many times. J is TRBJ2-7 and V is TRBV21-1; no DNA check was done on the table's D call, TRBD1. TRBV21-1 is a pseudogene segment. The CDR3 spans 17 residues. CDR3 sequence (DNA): TGTGCCAGCAGCAAAAGGGCTACTCCGGGACACTCCTACGAGCAGTACTTC. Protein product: CASSKRATPGHSYEQYF.

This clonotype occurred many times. The CDR3: CASSQDQETSLYGELFF. In nucleotides, the CDR3 is TGTGCCAGCAGCCAAGATCAAGAGACTAGCCTGTACGGGGAGCTGTTTTTT. J is TRBJ2-2 and V is TRBV4-2, with 7 bases that match TRBD2. The CDR3 length is 17 residues. The germline CDR1 and CDR2 sequences are LGHNA and YNFKEQ. With V trimmed by 0 bases and J by 7 bases, 11 bases remained unmatched.

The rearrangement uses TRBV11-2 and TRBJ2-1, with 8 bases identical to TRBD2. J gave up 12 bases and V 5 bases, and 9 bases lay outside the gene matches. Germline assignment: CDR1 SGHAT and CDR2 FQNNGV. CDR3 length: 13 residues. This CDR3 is CASSQTSAPGQFF. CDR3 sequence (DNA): TGTGCCAGCAGCCAGACTAGCGCCCCGGGGCAGTTCTTC.

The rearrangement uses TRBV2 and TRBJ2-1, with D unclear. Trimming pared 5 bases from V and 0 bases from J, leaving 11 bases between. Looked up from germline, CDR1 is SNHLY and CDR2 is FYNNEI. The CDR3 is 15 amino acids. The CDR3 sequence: CASSRRASSYNEQFF. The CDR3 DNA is TGTGCCAGCAGTAGAAGAGCGAGCTCCTACAATGAGCAGTTCTTC.

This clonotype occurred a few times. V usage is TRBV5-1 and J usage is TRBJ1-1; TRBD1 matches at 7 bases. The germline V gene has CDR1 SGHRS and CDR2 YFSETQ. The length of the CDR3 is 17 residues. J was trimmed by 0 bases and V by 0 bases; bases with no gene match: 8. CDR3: CASSLVSDRVMNTEAFF. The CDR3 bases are TGCGCCAGCAGCTTGGTCTCAGACAGGGTCATGAACACTGAAGCTTTCTTT.

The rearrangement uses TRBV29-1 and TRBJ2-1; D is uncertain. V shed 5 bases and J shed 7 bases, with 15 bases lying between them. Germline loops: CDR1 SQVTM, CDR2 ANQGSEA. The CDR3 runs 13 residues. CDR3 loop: CSVTATVGNEQFF. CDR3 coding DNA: TGCAGCGTTACCGCGACCGTCGGGAATGAGCAGTTCTTC.

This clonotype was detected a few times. CDR3 coding DNA: TGCGCCAGCAGCGTAGGACAGAGCCAAAATGAAAAACTGTTTTTT. It encodes CASSVGQSQNEKLFF. The V gene is TRBV5-1, the J gene TRBJ1-4; weak D call: TRBD1 (6 bases). Germline V gene sequence: CDR1 SGHRS, CDR2 YFSETQ. Trimming took 4 bases from V and 5 from J, leaving 15 bases between them. The CDR3 has 15 amino acids.

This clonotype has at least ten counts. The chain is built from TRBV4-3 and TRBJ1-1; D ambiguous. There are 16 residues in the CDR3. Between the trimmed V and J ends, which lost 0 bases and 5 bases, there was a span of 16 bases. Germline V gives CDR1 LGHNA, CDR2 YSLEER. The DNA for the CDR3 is TGCGCCAGCAGCCAAGATCCTGTTCTATCGGGGACTGAAGCTTTCTTT. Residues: CASSQDPVLSGTEAFF.

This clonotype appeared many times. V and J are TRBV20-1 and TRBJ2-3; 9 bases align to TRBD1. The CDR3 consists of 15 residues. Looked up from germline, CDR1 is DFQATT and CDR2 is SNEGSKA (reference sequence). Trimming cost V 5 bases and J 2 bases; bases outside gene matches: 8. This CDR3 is CSAARQGGFTDTQYF. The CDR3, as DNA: TGCAGTGCTGCCAGACAGGGGGGGTTCACAGATACGCAGTATTTT.

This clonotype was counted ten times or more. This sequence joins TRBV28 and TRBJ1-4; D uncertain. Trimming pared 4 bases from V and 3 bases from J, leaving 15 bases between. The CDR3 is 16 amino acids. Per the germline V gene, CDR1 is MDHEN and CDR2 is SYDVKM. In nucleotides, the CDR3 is TGTGCCAGCAGTTCCAGGTTCGTGCCAGCTAATGAAAAACTGTTTTTT. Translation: CASSSRFVPANEKLFF. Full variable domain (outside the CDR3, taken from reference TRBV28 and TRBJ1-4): DVKVTQSSRYLVKRTGEKVFLECVQDMDHENMFWYRQDPGLGLRLIYFSYDVKMKEKGDIPEGYSVSREKKERFSLILESASTNQTSMYLCASSSRFVPANEKLFFGSGTQLSVL.

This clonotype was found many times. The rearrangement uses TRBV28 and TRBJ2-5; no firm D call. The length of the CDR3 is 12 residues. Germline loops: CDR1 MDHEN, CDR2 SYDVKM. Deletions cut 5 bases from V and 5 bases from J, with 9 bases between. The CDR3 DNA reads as TGTGCCAGCAGTCCGGTGGGGGAGACCCAGTACTTC. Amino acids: CASSPVGETQYF.

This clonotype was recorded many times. The CDR3 DNA is TGCAGTGCTAGCTTGGGTAGCGGCAGCACAGATACGCAGTATTTT. Translation: CSASLGSGSTDTQYF. This chain joins TRBV20-1 and TRBJ2-3, with D possibly being TRBD2 (6 bases). Trimming took 3 bases from V and 0 from J, leaving 13 bases between them. The germline gives CDR1 DFQATT, CDR2 SNEGSKA (reference sequence). The CDR3 contains 15 residues.

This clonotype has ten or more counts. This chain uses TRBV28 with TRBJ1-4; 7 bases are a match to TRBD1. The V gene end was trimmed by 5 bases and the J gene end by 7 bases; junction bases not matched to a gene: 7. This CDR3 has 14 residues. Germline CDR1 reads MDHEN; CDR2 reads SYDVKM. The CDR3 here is CASSRQGGSEKLFF. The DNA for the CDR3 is TGTGCCAGCAGTCGACAGGGAGGGAGTGAAAAACTGTTTTTT.

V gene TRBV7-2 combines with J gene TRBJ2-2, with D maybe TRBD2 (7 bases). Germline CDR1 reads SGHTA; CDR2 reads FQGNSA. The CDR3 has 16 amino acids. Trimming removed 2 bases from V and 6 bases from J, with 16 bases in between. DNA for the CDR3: TGTGCCAGCAGCTTATCGGGGGGCTCCCACGCCGGGGAGCTGTTTTTT. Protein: CASSLSGGSHAGELFF.

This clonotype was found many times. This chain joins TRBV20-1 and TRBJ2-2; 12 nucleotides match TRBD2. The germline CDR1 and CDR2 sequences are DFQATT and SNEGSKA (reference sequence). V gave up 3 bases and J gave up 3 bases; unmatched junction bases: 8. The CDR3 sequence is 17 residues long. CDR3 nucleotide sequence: TGCAGTGCTAGGGGGCTAGCGGGGGGGACTTACACCGGGGAGCTGTTTTTT. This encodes CSARGLAGGTYTGELFF.

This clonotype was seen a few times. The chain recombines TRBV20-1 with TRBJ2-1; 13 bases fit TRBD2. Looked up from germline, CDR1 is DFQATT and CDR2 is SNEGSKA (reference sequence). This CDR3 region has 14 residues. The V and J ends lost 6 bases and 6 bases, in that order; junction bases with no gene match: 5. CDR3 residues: CSARTSGRLNEQFF. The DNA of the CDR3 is TGCAGTGCCAGGACTAGCGGGAGACTCAATGAGCAGTTCTTC.

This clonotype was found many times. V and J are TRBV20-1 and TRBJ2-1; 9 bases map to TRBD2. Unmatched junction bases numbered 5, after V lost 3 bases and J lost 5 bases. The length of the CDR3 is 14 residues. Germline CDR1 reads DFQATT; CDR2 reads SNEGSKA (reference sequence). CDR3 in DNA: TGCAGTGCTAGGAATAGCGGGGGACACAATGAGCAGTTCTTC. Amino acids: CSARNSGGHNEQFF.